This TCR beta chain comes out of a study of Ad26.COV2.S vaccination and SARS-CoV-2 variants listed by TCRdb under 2021. General notes on the study: Vaccine-arm donors were drawn from COV1001, a multicentre, randomized, double-blind, placebo-controlled phase I-IIa trial of Ad26.COV2.S in healthy adults. TCRbeta repertoire sequencing served as the tool for gauging how specific and how broad the SARS-CoV-2-reactive T cell receptors were following Ad26.COV2.S vaccination. A total of 32 samples were included in the TCR-sequenced set, comprising roughly 19 Ad26.COV2.S vaccine recipients, 5 placebo recipients and 8 SARS-CoV-2 convalescent individuals. Trial participants were randomized into five groups of five: low-dose or high-dose Ad26.COV2.S given once or twice, or placebo on both occasions. Ad26.COV2.S was administered intramuscularly at 5 x 10^10 or 1 x 10^11 viral particles, either as a single shot or as two shots given 56 days apart. Investigators remained blinded to trial group allocation during experiments and outcome assessment.

Concerning this clone itself: The antigen it recognizes is unknown. A read error may produce the germline difference seen at one junction end.

The immunoSEQ Assay was the method used to sequence TCRbeta CDR3 regions. After extraction, genomic DNA underwent amplification by bias-controlled multiplex PCR, followed by high-throughput sequencing. Per the original workflow: To quantify the absolute abundance of each unique TCRbeta CDR3 region, sequences were collapsed and filtered. Usable DNA was measured by amplifying reference genes present in all nucleated cells, and TCRbeta template counts were normalized to that usable DNA to estimate T cell fraction. Repertoire TCRs were annotated as SARS-CoV-2-specific when V gene, CDR3 amino acid sequence and J gene were exactly matched to a known reactive TCR set. The reference SARS-CoV-2 TCR set was obtained from MIRA and was filtered for enrichment in COVID-19-positive ImmuneCODE repertoires, whereby public or cross-reactive TCRs were removed. Drawing on the MIRA antigens, annotated TCRs were analysed further at the level of specific ORF or position within ORF. Depth was the summed frequency of annotated unique rearrangements, while breadth was defined as annotated unique rearrangements over total unique productive rearrangements. Two-sided Wilcoxon rank-sum tests were applied when comparing TCR breadth between groups. TCRdb took this table from immuneACCESS and kept in-frame rearrangements with V and J called. Such tables lack part of the clones; where checked against another copy, unresolved V genes explain under half of the gap, and the rest is unexplained. The DNA gave D and trimming, while V, J and clone size come from that table. The sample table holds 300,000 to 400,000 clones, of which 70% to 90% were seen once. The top ten clonotypes cover roughly 1.9% of the sample.

Overall study outcomes, separate from this receptor: The study was not powered for comparison of responses between vaccine doses or regimens. The authors noted that total T cell responses may have been underestimated by the TCR breadth and depth analyses. Ad26.COV2.S recipients had higher spike-specific TCR breadth than placebo recipients (P = 0.0014). Substantial breadth of spike-specific CD8+ and CD4+ T cell responses was reported after vaccination. Vaccine and placebo recipients had similar non-spike TCR breadth, a finding consistent with the vaccine containing only spike.

The sample's treatment or condition label, decoded: about 20 received Ad26.COV2.S at low or high dose, single or two shots; roughly five received placebo; per-sample allocation not given. For vaccine and placebo recipients, the sequenced repertoires came from samples collected on day 63 after the first injection. In Cohort 1b, some 25 adults aged 18-55 years were enrolled at a single site in Boston, USA, between 29 July and 7 August 2020. Ad26.COV2.S consisted of a replication-incompetent adenovirus type 26 vector by which a prefusion-stabilized SARS-CoV-2 spike protein from the original Wuhan strain was expressed. Including the terminal cysteine and phenylalanine, the CDR3 comprises 17 residues. Only CDR3 DNA remains: 51 bases, in frame from the first base. As encoded in the germline V gene (reference sequence), CDR1 is SSHAT while CDR2 is FNYEAQ.

The chain is assembled from TRBV7-7 and TRBJ1-2, and perhaps TRBD1 as D gene, on 5 matching bases. This clonotype originated in a person between 18 and 59 years old who received the Ad26.COV2.S COVID-19 vaccine or a placebo. Sequenced material: peripheral blood, taken in a trial of Ad26.COV2.S vaccine versus placebo. The sequenced DNA is TGTGCTAGCAGCTTAGCGAGATTGGGGGGAACTAACTATGGCTACACCTTC. Translated, this is CASSLARLGGTNYGYTF.